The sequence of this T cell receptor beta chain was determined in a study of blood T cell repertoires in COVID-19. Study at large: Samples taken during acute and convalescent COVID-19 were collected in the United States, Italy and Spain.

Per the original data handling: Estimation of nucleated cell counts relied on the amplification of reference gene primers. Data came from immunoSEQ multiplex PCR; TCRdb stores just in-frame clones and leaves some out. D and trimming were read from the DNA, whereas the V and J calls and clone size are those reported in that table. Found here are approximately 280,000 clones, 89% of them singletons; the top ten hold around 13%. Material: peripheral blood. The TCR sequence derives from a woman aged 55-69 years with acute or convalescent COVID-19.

The CDR3, as DNA: TGTGCCAGCAGCAAAGGGGGCAGATCTAATGAAAAACTGTTTTTT. This gives the protein CASSKGGRSNEKLFF. This rearrangement joins TRBV11-2 to TRBJ1-4; 7 bases fit TRBD1. J gave up 3 bases and V 5 bases, and 6 bases lay outside the gene matches. This CDR3 contains 15 residues. Per the germline V gene, CDR1 is SGHAT and CDR2 is FQNNGV.